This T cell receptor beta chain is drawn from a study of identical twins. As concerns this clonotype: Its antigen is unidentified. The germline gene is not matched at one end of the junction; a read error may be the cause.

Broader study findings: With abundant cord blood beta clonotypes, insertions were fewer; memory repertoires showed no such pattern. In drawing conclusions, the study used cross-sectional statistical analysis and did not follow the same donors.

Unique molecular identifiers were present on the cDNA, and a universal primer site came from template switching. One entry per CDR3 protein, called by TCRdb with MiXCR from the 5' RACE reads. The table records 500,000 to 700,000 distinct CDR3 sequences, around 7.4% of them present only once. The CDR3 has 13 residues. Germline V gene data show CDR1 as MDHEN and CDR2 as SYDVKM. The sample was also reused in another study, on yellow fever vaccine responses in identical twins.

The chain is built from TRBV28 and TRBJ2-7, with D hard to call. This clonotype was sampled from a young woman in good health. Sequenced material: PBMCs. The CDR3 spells CSSSWVETYEQYF. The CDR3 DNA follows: TGTTCCAGCAGTTGGGTGGAAACCTACGAGCAGTACTTC.